The rows below give T cell receptor beta chains drawn from one sample of a study of Graves' ophthalmopathy and Graves' hyperthyroidism. TCRdb redid the calling of the multiplex PCR reads with MiXCR, one entry per CDR3 protein. The sample includes fewer than 400,000 distinct CDR3 sequences, about 17% of them seen just once. Sequenced sample: peripheral blood. All receptors come from a woman younger than 30 with Graves' ophthalmopathy. Both conserved end residues are part of each CDR3. D genes are given only for firm matches. Clone size is not always given. Where it is, it says once, few, many or a class for expanded clones.

.,TRBV20-1,TRBJ1-2,many,CSARGGGNNYGYTF,TGCAGTGCTAGAGGAGGGGGAAATAACTATGGCTACACCTTC
.,TRBV6-2/TRBV6-3,TRBJ2-7,many,CASSYVGGPQYF,TGTGCCAGCAGTTACGTAGGAGGTCCGCAGTACTTC
TRBD1,TRBV27,TRBJ1-1,many,CASSLQGETEAFF,TGTGCCAGCAGCTTACAGGGGGAGACTGAAGCTTTCTTT
TRBD1,TRBV29-1,TRBJ1-2,many,CSVGPSGGQGGGYTF,TGCAGCGTTGGCCCGTCAGGGGGTCAGGGAGGTGGCTACACCTTC
.,TRBV7-9,TRBJ1-2,.,CASSLNGVPGNYGYTF,TGTGCCAGCAGCTTAAACGGGGTCCCGGGTAACTATGGCTACACCTTC
.,TRBV6-2/TRBV6-3,TRBJ2-5,many,CASKMSEARETQYF,TGTGCCAGTAAGATGTCAGAAGCCCGAGAGACCCAGTACTTC
.,TRBV20-1,TRBJ2-7,many,CSAQVPLYEQYF,TGCAGTGCTCAGGTTCCCCTCTACGAGCAGTACTTC
TRBD1,TRBV30,TRBJ2-1,few,CAWSWDRRNEQFF,TGTGCCTGGTCTTGGGACAGGAGGAATGAGCAGTTCTTC
.,TRBV6-5,TRBJ1-1,many,CASSYSGAEAFF,TGTGCCAGCAGTTACTCGGGTGCTGAAGCTTTCTTT
.,TRBV5-1,TRBJ2-5,many,CASRRSGAEETQYF,TGCGCCAGCAGGCGGTCGGGAGCCGAAGAGACCCAGTACTTC
.,TRBV10-3,TRBJ2-2,many,CAISDPGEGTNTGELFF,TGTGCCATCAGTGATCCGGGAGAAGGGACGAACACCGGGGAGCTGTTTTTT
TRBD2,TRBV12-3/TRBV12-4,TRBJ2-2,many,CASSYGTSPPQLFF,TGTGCCAGCAGTTACGGGACTAGCCCTCCCCAGCTGTTTTTT
.,TRBV12-3/TRBV12-4,TRBJ1-1,.,CASSLGTGISEAFF,TGTGCCAGCAGTTTGGGTACAGGTATCTCTGAAGCTTTCTTT
.,TRBV12-3/TRBV12-4,TRBJ1-3,many,CASSLSDRPGNTIYF,TGTGCCAGCAGTTTAAGCGACAGACCCGGAAACACCATATATTTT
.,TRBV7-3,TRBJ2-7,many,CASSLNVGYEQYF,TGTGCCAGCAGCTTAAATGTGGGCTACGAGCAGTACTTC
TRBD1,TRBV27,TRBJ1-6,many,CASSLIDRGRSPLHF,TGTGCCAGCAGTTTAATAGACAGGGGGCGTTCACCCCTCCACTTT
TRBD1,TRBV6-2/TRBV6-3,TRBJ2-7,.,CASSLLGDRPYEQYF,TGTGCCAGCAGTCTTCTTGGGGACAGGCCTTACGAGCAGTACTTC
.,TRBV5-1,TRBJ2-5,many,CASSSPDSKRPETQYF,TGCGCCAGCAGCTCCCCGGACTCCAAGCGTCCAGAGACCCAGTACTTC
.,TRBV7-9,TRBJ2-7,many,CASSLSPATTYEQYF,TGTGCCAGCAGCTTATCTCCCGCGACCACTTACGAGCAGTACTTC
.,TRBV6-2/TRBV6-3,TRBJ1-5,few,CASSYSTRADSGRQPQHF,TGTGCCAGCAGTTACTCGACCCGCGCGGACAGTGGCCGTCAGCCCCAGCATTTT
.,TRBV30,TRBJ2-7,few,CAGRGDVYYEQYF,TGTGCCGGTAGGGGGGACGTTTACTACGAGCAGTACTTC
TRBD1,TRBV28,TRBJ2-7,.,CASSSLNWGDRAEQYF,TGTGCCAGCAGTTCACTTAATTGGGGGGACAGGGCCGAGCAGTACTTC
TRBD2,TRBV7-2,TRBJ2-7,many,CASKGSGGHYEQYF,TGTGCCAGCAAAGGGAGCGGGGGCCACTACGAGCAGTACTTC
TRBD2,TRBV30,TRBJ2-3,.,CAWSGLAGGGGTDTQYF,TGTGCCTGGAGTGGACTAGCGGGGGGCGGGGGCACAGATACGCAGTATTTT
.,TRBV19,TRBJ2-2,many,CASKAGGPNTGELFF,TGTGCCAGTAAGGCAGGTGGACCAAACACCGGGGAGCTGTTTTTT
TRBD1,TRBV27,TRBJ1-1,.,CASSWTGRGTEAFF,TGTGCCAGCAGTTGGACAGGGAGAGGGACTGAAGCTTTCTTT
TRBD1,TRBV2,TRBJ1-5,many,CASTPRTGDQPQHF,TGTGCCAGCACCCCTCGGACAGGCGATCAGCCCCAGCATTTT
.,TRBV2,TRBJ2-7,.,CASMRDGTYEQYF,TGTGCCAGCATGAGGGACGGCACCTACGAGCAGTACTTC
.,TRBV24-1,TRBJ2-2,many,CATSDPFTTPTTDRRNTGELFF,TGTGCCACCAGTGACCCTTTCACAACCCCAACTACCGACAGGAGGAACACCGGGGAGCTGTTTTTT
TRBD1,TRBV20-1,TRBJ2-7,many,CSANRYGQDPSYEQYF,TGCAGTGCCAATCGGTACGGACAGGACCCCTCCTACGAGCAGTACTTC
.,TRBV6-2/TRBV6-3,TRBJ2-1,few,CASSYWAGESSYNEQFF,TGTGCCAGCAGTTACTGGGCAGGGGAGAGCTCCTACAATGAGCAGTTCTTC
.,TRBV12-3/TRBV12-4,TRBJ1-2,many,CASSGDYGYTF,TGTGCCAGCAGTGGGGACTATGGCTACACCTTC
.,TRBV12-3/TRBV12-4,TRBJ1-2,many,CASSTRTRSYGYTF,TGTGCCAGCAGTACCCGGACACGATCCTATGGCTACACCTTC
TRBD1,TRBV6-2/TRBV6-3,TRBJ2-5,many,CASRRDRGIGETQYF,TGTGCCAGCAGGAGGGACAGGGGAATTGGAGAGACCCAGTACTTC
.,TRBV7-2,TRBJ2-5,many,CASSLFSRKGTQYF,TGTGCCAGCAGCTTATTCTCCCGTAAGGGGACCCAGTACTTC
.,TRBV28,TRBJ1-1,many,CASRQELPTAAEAFF,TGTGCCAGCCGACAGGAGCTGCCTACCGCCGCTGAAGCTTTCTTT
.,TRBV27,TRBJ2-7,many,CASSRNFLSYEQYF,TGTGCCAGCAGTAGAAACTTCCTTTCCTACGAGCAGTACTTC
TRBD1,TRBV6-1,TRBJ1-2,.,CASRTPGQGSYTF,TGTGCCAGCAGGACCCCGGGACAGGGGAGCTACACCTTC
TRBD2,TRBV10-1,TRBJ2-5,many,CASSENRGGPQETQYF,TGCGCCAGCAGTGAGAACCGGGGGGGCCCCCAAGAGACCCAGTACTTC
.,TRBV6-1,TRBJ2-7,many,CASRQVPPHEQYF,TGTGCCAGCCGCCAGGTTCCCCCTCACGAGCAGTACTTC
.,TRBV7-2,TRBJ1-1,.,CASSHRDPYTEAFF,TGTGCCAGCAGCCACCGGGATCCTTACACTGAAGCTTTCTTT
.,TRBV10-1,TRBJ1-1,many,CASSESLTSEAFF,TGCGCCAGCAGTGAGTCTTTGACCAGTGAAGCTTTCTTT
.,TRBV7-2,TRBJ2-2,few,CASSYRGPGAGELFF,TGTGCCAGCAGCTACCGGGGACCAGGGGCCGGGGAGCTGTTTTTT
.,TRBV4-3,TRBJ2-2,many,CASSQDQGRGELFF,TGCGCCAGCAGCCAAGACCAGGGCCGCGGGGAGCTGTTTTTT
.,TRBV7-3,TRBJ2-2,many,CASSLLAGPTGELFF,TGTGCCAGCAGCTTATTGGCAGGTCCCACCGGGGAGCTGTTTTTT
.,TRBV6-2/TRBV6-3,TRBJ1-5,many,CASRKGLQPQHF,TGTGCCAGTCGAAAAGGGCTTCAGCCCCAGCATTTT
.,TRBV7-2,TRBJ1-1,.,CASSQDLRQEAFF,TGTGCCAGCAGCCAAGATCTGCGACAGGAGGCTTTCTTT
.,TRBV6-2/TRBV6-3,TRBJ2-7,.,CASSYGAIEQYF,TGTGCCAGCAGTTACGGGGCTATAGAGCAGTACTTC
TRBD2,TRBV7-2,TRBJ2-7,many,CASSASGRAVDEQYF,TGTGCCAGCAGCGCTAGCGGGAGGGCCGTAGATGAGCAGTACTTC
.,TRBV24-1,TRBJ1-5,.,CATSTRGGSNQPQHF,TGTGCCACCAGTACCCGGGGGGGCAGCAACCAGCCCCAGCATTTT
TRBD1,TRBV3-1,TRBJ2-7,.,CASSQPDRGVYEQYF,TGTGCCAGCAGCCAACCCGACAGGGGGGTATACGAGCAGTACTTC
.,TRBV6-2/TRBV6-3,TRBJ2-7,many,CASTNDRFAYEQYF,TGTGCCAGCACGAACGACAGGTTTGCCTACGAGCAGTACTTC
TRBD2,TRBV6-2/TRBV6-3,TRBJ2-7,few,CASSLGLAPEQYF,TGTGCCAGCAGCCTTGGACTAGCACCTGAGCAGTACTTC
TRBD1,TRBV28,TRBJ2-7,many,CASSLNRGPSEQYF,TGTGCCAGCAGTTTAAACAGGGGCCCCTCCGAGCAGTACTTC